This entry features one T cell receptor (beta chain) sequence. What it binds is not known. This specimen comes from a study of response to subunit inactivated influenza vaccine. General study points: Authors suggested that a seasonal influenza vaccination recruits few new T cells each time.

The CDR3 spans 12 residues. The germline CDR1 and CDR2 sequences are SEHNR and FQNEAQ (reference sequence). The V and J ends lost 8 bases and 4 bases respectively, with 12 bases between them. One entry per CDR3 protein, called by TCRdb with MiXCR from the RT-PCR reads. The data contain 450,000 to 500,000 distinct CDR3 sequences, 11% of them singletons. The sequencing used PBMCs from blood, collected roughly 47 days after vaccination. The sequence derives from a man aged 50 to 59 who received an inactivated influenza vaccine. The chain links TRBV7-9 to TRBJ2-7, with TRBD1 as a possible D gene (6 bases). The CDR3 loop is CASENRVYEQYF. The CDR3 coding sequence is TGTGCCAGCGAAAACAGGGTTTACGAGCAGTACTTC.